The rows below give T cell receptor beta chains drawn from one sample of a study of cytomegalovirus exposure and HLA in healthy donors. Clones were sequenced by immunoSEQ multiplex PCR, and TCRdb holds only the in-frame ones, with some missing. This sample has under 150,000 clones, with about 90% found just once. The sample taken for sequencing was PBMCs. The receptors come from a man aged 18 to 29 in good health and CMV-seronegative. Each CDR3 is given with its conserved first and last residue. The order of the fields is clone size, V gene, D gene, J gene, CDR3 DNA, CDR3 protein. A D gene is named only where the DNA matches it firmly. Some rows mark clone size as missing; the rest say once, few, many or name a class of expanded clone.

once	TRBV5-6	-	TRBJ1-5	TGTGCCAGCAGCTCTATTGGACAGAACAATCAGCCCCAGCATTTT	CASSSIGQNNQPQHF
-	TRBV15	-	TRBJ2-5	TGTGCCACCAGCAGAGATCTGTACCAAGAGACCCAGTACTTC	CATSRDLYQETQYF
-	TRBV7-2	-	TRBJ2-7	TGTGCCAGCAGCCCCACTGGGACAAGAGTCTACGAGCAGTACTTC	CASSPTGTRVYEQYF
-	TRBV14	TRBD1	TRBJ1-1	TGTGCCAGCAGCCTTCAGACAGGGGCGATTTTTGACACTGAAGCTTTCTTT	CASSLQTGAIFDTEAFF
-	TRBV5-4	TRBD1	TRBJ2-7	TGTGCCAGCAGCGCGGGGGACAGGGCGTACGAGCAGTACTTC	CASSAGDRAYEQYF
-	TRBV2	-	TRBJ1-2	TGTGCCAGCAGTGGATCTGCCGGGCCCAGCGGCGTGGGCTACACCTTC	CASSGSAGPSGVGYTF
once	TRBV18	TRBD1	TRBJ2-7	TGTGCCAGCTCACCCGGACAGGGGCTCTCCTACGAGCAGTACTTC	CASSPGQGLSYEQYF
few	TRBV7-2	-	TRBJ2-1	TGTGCCAGCAGCCCACGACTAGTAGAGAATGAGCAGTTCTTC	CASSPRLVENEQFF
few	TRBV4-1	-	TRBJ1-2	TGCGCCAGCAGCCTACAGGAGGGCTATGGCTACACCTTC	CASSLQEGYGYTF
-	TRBV2	TRBD2	TRBJ2-7	TGTGCCAGCAGTCCGGGAGGAGGGCACGAGCAGTACTTC	CASSPGGGHEQYF
-	TRBV27	TRBD1	TRBJ2-5	TGTGCCAGCAGTAATCCGGGACAGGGCACTAAGGAGCAGTACTTC	CASSNPGQGTKEQYF
few	TRBV9	-	TRBJ1-2	TGTGCCAGCAGCGTAGCCGCCGGGACATCCCCGGGTGGCTACACCTTC	CASSVAAGTSPGGYTF
-	TRBV30	-	TRBJ1-6	TGTGCCTGGAGTTCTCAGAGGCACTATAATTCACCCCTCCACTTT	CAWSSQRHYNSPLHF
once	TRBV19	-	TRBJ2-7	TGTGCCAGTAGTACGGGGACACCTTCCTACGAGCAGTACTTC	CASSTGTPSYEQYF
-	TRBV7-9	TRBD2	TRBJ2-1	TGTGCCAGCAGCCACACTAGCGGGGGGCACAATGAGCAGTTCTTC	CASSHTSGGHNEQFF
-	TRBV5-6	-	TRBJ1-1	TGTGCCAGCAGCTTGTACAGTGAAGCTTTCTTT	CASSLYSEAFF
-	TRBV27	TRBD2	TRBJ2-7	TGTGCCAGCCCCCCCGGGGGGGGGCCACGAATCCACGAGCAGTACTTC	CASPPGGGPRIHEQYF